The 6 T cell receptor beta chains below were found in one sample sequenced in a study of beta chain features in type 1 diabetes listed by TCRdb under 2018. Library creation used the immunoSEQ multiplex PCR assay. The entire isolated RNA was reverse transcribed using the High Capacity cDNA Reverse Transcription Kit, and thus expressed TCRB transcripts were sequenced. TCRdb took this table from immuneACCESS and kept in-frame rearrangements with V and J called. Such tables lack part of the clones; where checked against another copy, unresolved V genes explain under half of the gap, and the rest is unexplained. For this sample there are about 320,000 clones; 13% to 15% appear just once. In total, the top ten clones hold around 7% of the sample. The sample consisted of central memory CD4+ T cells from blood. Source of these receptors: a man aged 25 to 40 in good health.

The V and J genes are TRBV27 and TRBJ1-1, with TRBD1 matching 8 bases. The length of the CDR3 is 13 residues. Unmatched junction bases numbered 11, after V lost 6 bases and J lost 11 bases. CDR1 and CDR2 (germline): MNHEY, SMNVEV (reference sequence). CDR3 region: CASSGTTGERAFF. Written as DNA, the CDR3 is TGTGCCAGCAGCGGAACGACAGGGGAGCGGGCTTTCTTT.

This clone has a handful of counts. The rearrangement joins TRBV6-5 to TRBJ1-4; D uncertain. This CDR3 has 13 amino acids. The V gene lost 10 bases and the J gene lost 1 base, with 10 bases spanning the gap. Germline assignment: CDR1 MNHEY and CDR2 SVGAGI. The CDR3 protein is CAIKAGTNEKLFF. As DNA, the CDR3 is TGTGCCATCAAGGCAGGAACTAATGAAAAACTGTTTTTT.

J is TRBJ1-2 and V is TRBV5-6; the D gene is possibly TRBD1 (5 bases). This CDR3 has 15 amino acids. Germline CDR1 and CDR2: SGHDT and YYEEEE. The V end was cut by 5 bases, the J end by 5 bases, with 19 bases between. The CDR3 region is CASRVTDNLLYGYTF. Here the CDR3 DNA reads TGTGCCAGCAGGGTGACAGATAACCTCCTTTATGGCTACACCTTC.

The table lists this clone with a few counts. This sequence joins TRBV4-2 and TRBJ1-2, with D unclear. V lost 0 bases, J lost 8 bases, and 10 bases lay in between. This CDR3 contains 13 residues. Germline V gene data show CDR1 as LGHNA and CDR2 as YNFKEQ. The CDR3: CASSQDSNGGYTF. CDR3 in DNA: TGTGCCAGCAGCCAAGATTCAAATGGAGGCTACACCTTC.

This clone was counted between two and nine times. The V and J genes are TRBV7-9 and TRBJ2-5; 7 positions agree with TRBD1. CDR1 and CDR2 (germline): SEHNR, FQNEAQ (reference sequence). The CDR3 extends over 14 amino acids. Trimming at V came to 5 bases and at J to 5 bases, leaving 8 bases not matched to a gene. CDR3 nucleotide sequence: TGTGCCAGCAGCGAGACAGGGTCTATGGAGACCCAGTACTTC. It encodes CASSETGSMETQYF.

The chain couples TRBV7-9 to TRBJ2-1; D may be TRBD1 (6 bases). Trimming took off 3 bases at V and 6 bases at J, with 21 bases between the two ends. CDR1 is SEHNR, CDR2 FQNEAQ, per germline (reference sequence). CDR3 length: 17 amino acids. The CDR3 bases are TGTGCCAGCAGCTTGTCCGGGACACTGTACTTTGGCAATGAGCAGTTCTTC. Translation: CASSLSGTLYFGNEQFF.